This TCR beta chain is drawn from a study of cytomegalovirus exposure and HLA in healthy donors. Overall study results and limits: Reports credit the classifier with highly specific, highly sensitive diagnosis of cytomegalovirus status. Researchers reported that a few CMV-associated chains were confirmed in vitro as CMV antigen-specific.

Germline assignment: CDR1 PRHDT and CDR2 FYEKMQ (reference sequence). The CDR3 runs to 16 residues. The ends lost 5 bases at V and 0 bases at J; junction bases unmatched: 8. The repertoire was sequenced with immunoSEQ multiplex PCR; TCRdb's copy has only in-frame clones and lacks some. The top ten hold 1.4% of the sample, which has 90,000 to 130,000 clones, 88% seen once. As for this clone: As yet, its antigen is unknown.

The sample consisted of PBMCs. The TCR was taken from a woman in her 30s in good health and CMV-seropositive. This chain joins TRBV13 and TRBJ2-7; 9 bases are shared with TRBD2. CDR3 sequence reads: CASSPQTSGNSYEQYF. CDR3 sequence (DNA): TGTGCCAGCAGCCCCCAGACTAGCGGTAACTCCTACGAGCAGTACTTC.